This TCR beta chain was documented in a study of blood T cells in healthy people across ages. Study-level background: About one barcoded beta molecule per two T cells came from capture by template switching. Study-wide points: Naive T cell percentage and TCR beta diversity correlated strongly.

Concerning this clonotype itself: Its antigen is still unknown.

Germline V gene lookup returns CDR1 MNHEY and CDR2 SMNVEV (reference sequence). Trimming left V 6 bases short and J 2 bases short, with 13 bases between. This CDR3 contains 14 residues. The second PCR ran roughly 6 to 11 cycles with a sample-barcoded 5' primer and J-beta primers. Tagging of each cDNA molecule was performed by a template-switch adaptor with 12 random nucleotides. TCRdb reanalysed the 5' RACE reads using MiXCR and keeps one entry per CDR3 protein. The data show about 1.8 million distinct CDR3 sequences, 49% seen once. The chain uses TRBV27 and TRBJ1-1; D might be TRBD1 (5 bases). Material: blood. The sequence came from a woman in her forties in good health. The CDR3 region is CASRMTVRNTEAFF. Written as DNA, the CDR3 is TGTGCCAGCAGAATGACAGTGAGAAACACTGAAGCTTTCTTT.